The clone carrying this TCR beta chain was counted ten times or more. The antigen remains undetermined. The record originates from a study of T cell repertoires in cytomegalovirus infection. Study conclusions and caveats: Identification of carriers of CMV plus the relevant HLA was performed using cumulative public TCR beta family frequency.

Trimming pared 2 bases from V and 5 bases from J, leaving 6 bases between. The CDR3 has 13 residues. TCRdb fed the reads into MiXCR, producing one record per CDR3 protein. The data contain around 490,000 distinct CDR3 sequences, 26% of them singletons. The chain employs TRBV12-3 or TRBV12-4 and TRBJ2-2, with D tentatively TRBD1 (5 bases). The sample consisted of PBMCs. The source of this sequence is a human donor in good health (CMV status not recorded). Some clones in this sample may be carry-over from other donors' samples. In DNA, the CDR3 is TGTGCCAGCAGTTTAAGGGGTACCGGGGAGCTGTTTTTT. Protein sequence: CASSLRGTGELFF.